This TCR beta chain derives from a study of cytomegalovirus exposure and HLA in healthy donors. Germline V CDR1 and CDR2: SGHRS, YFSETQ. CDR3 length: 16 residues. Trimming at V came to 0 bases and at J to 3 bases, leaving 8 bases not matched to a gene. The PCR made use of 60 Vbeta and 13 Jbeta primers. The data were produced by immunoSEQ multiplex PCR, yet TCRdb's version contains in-frame clones alone and is incomplete. The sample has under 100,000 clones. The sequence was collected from a man between 25 and 39 years old in good health and CMV-seronegative. The chain uses TRBV5-1 and TRBJ1-2; 7 bases line up with TRBD1. The sequenced sample consisted of PBMCs. CDR3 nucleotide sequence: TGCGCCAGCAGCTTGGTACCGGGACAGCTATACTATGGCTACACCTTC. This translates into CASSLVPGQLYYGYTF. The variable domain in full, completed from reference TRBV5-1 and TRBJ1-2, reads KAGVTQTPRYLIKTRGQQVTLSCSPISGHRSVSWYQQTPGQGLQFLFEYFSETQRNKGNFPGRFSGRQFSNSRSEMNVSTLELGDSALYLCASSLVPGQLYYGYTFGSGTRLTVV.